This is a list of T cell receptor beta chains from one sample in a study of blood T cell repertoires in COVID-19. TCRdb's table, derived via immunoSEQ multiplex PCR, lists solely in-frame clones and lacks some. The table lists hundreds of thousands of clones, about 91% of them singletons. Specimen: PBMCs or T cells enriched from blood (not recorded which). These receptors were collected from a woman aged 45-65 years with acute COVID-19. The CDR3 runs from the conserved cysteine through the conserved F or W. The D gene is left open where the match is weak. A row's size may be missing; if present it is once, few, many or a size class.

V	size	J	D	length	DNA	CDR3
TRBV25-1	NA	TRBJ2-7	NA	14	TGTGCCAGCAGTGACCGGACAGTTACCTACGAGCAGTACTTC	CASSDRTVTYEQYF
TRBV7-3	NA	TRBJ2-3	TRBD2	16	TGTGCCAGCAGCTTATTTTCTAGCGGTAGCACAGATACGCAGTATTTT	CASSLFSSGSTDTQYF
TRBV11-2	NA	TRBJ1-3	TRBD1	18	TGTGCCAGCAGCCCGAGAATTGGGACAGGGGCCTCCGGAAACACCATATATTTT	CASSPRIGTGASGNTIYF
TRBV19	NA	TRBJ2-1	TRBD2	14	TGTGCCAGTAAGGGACTAGCGGATTACAATGAGCAGTTCTTC	CASKGLADYNEQFF
TRBV18	NA	TRBJ1-1	NA	15	TGTGCCAGCTCACCAATTGGGGGGATGAACACTGAAGCTTTCTTT	CASSPIGGMNTEAFF
TRBV19	NA	TRBJ2-2	NA	15	TGTGCCAGTCTCCGGCTGACAGGCGCCACCGGGGAGCTGTTTTTT	CASLRLTGATGELFF
TRBV5-6	NA	TRBJ2-7	NA	15	TGTGCCAGCAGCCATATTAGCGGTAACTCCTACGAGCAGTACTTC	CASSHISGNSYEQYF
TRBV4-3	NA	TRBJ1-5	NA	14	TGCGCCAGCAGCCAAGATGCGGGAAATCAGCCCCAGCATTTT	CASSQDAGNQPQHF
TRBV28	NA	TRBJ1-1	NA	17	TGTGCCAGCAGTTCCCGCCCGACAGCTCTTATGAACACTGAAGCTTTCTTT	CASSSRPTALMNTEAFF
TRBV7-3	NA	TRBJ2-3	TRBD2	15	TGTGCCAGCTCCTCTTGGGGTAGCGGGGTCAATACGCAGTATTTT	CASSSWGSGVNTQYF
TRBV28	NA	TRBJ1-4	TRBD1	17	TGTGCCAGCAGTACCGGGACAGGCCTCTCAACTAATGAAAAACTGTTTTTT	CASSTGTGLSTNEKLFF
TRBV6-5	NA	TRBJ2-7	TRBD1	15	TGTGCCAGCAGTTACTTCTCGGGACAGGGATACGAGCAGTACTTC	CASSYFSGQGYEQYF
TRBV5-5	once	TRBJ2-2	NA	15	TGTGCCAGCAGCTTCCAGGGTAGGAACACCGGGGAGCTGTTTTTT	CASSFQGRNTGELFF
TRBV10-3	NA	TRBJ2-3	TRBD2	15	TGTGCCATCAGTGATGCCGGGACTAGCGGCAATACGCAGTATTTT	CAISDAGTSGNTQYF
TRBV29-1	NA	TRBJ2-7	TRBD1	19	TGCAGCGTTGAAGGATTGGTCCGGGGTACCGGGACAGGGGTATACGAGCAGTACTTC	CSVEGLVRGTGTGVYEQYF
TRBV27	NA	TRBJ1-6	NA	13	TGTGCCAGCAGAACAACGGGGAGTTCACCCCTCCACTTT	CASRTTGSSPLHF
TRBV7-2	NA	TRBJ2-1	TRBD1	13	TGTGCCAGCAGCCCCGGGACAGGGATCGCGCAGTTCTTC	CASSPGTGIAQFF
TRBV11-2	few	TRBJ2-3	TRBD2	16	TGTGCCAGCAGCTTAGTAGCGGGAGTTAGTACAGATACGCAGTATTTT	CASSLVAGVSTDTQYF
TRBV28	once	TRBJ1-2	TRBD1	16	TGTGCCAGCAGTTTAAGCCGGACAGGGGGCCGGAATGGCTACACCTTC	CASSLSRTGGRNGYTF
TRBV5-1	once	TRBJ2-5	TRBD1	17	TGCGCCAGCAGCTTGACAGGGGGCTGGGTGAAGATGGAGACCCAGTACTTC	CASSLTGGWVKMETQYF
TRBV5-1	NA	TRBJ2-3	TRBD2	16	TGCGCCAGCAGCTTGGGGGGGACTAGCGGGAGTCCCACGCAGTATTTT	CASSLGGTSGSPTQYF
TRBV28	NA	TRBJ1-4	NA	15	TGTGCCAGCAGTCAGGCGGGGACCGCGAATGAAAAACTGTTTTTT	CASSQAGTANEKLFF
TRBV13	NA	TRBJ2-7	NA	14	TGTGCCAGCAGCAGGGAGAGGGGGTCCTACGAGCAGTACTTC	CASSRERGSYEQYF
TRBV28	once	TRBJ2-7	TRBD1	12	TGTGCCACACAGACAGGGGGCTACGAGCAGTACTTC	CATQTGGYEQYF
TRBV28	NA	TRBJ2-2	NA	15	TGTGCCAGCAGTTTCAGGTTGGGTGGTGGCGGGGAGCTGTTTTTT	CASSFRLGGGGELFF
TRBV6-5	NA	TRBJ2-3	TRBD1	16	TGTGCCAGCAGTTTTTACCGGGACAGGGGGTCAAATACGCAGTATTTT	CASSFYRDRGSNTQYF
TRBV19	NA	TRBJ2-7	TRBD1	15	TGTGCCAGTCTATTACACAGGGACAGCTCCTACGAGCAGTACTTC	CASLLHRDSSYEQYF
TRBV6-5	NA	TRBJ2-1	NA	12	TGTGCCAGCAGGGACTCTTACAATGAGCAGTTCTTC	CASRDSYNEQFF
TRBV7-8	NA	TRBJ1-1	NA	17	TGTGCCAGCAGCTTAGCGCGCGCAGGCGAACAGAACACTGAAGCTTTCTTT	CASSLARAGEQNTEAFF
TRBV7-3	NA	TRBJ2-2	NA	15	TGTGCCAGCAGCTTACCCCAGGGGGGCACCGGGGAGCTGTTTTTT	CASSLPQGGTGELFF
TRBV30	NA	TRBJ1-5	NA	13	TGTGCCTGGACACGGGGGGGCAATCAGCCCCAGCATTTT	CAWTRGGNQPQHF
TRBV29-1	NA	TRBJ2-1	NA	15	TGCAGCGTTGAAGGCGGCCCAAGGACCTACAATGAGCAGTTCTTC	CSVEGGPRTYNEQFF
TRBV9	NA	TRBJ1-1	TRBD1	15	TGTGCCAGCAGCGTAGTCGGCAGGGGGAATACTGAAGCTTTCTTT	CASSVVGRGNTEAFF
TRBV27	few	TRBJ2-7	TRBD2	16	TGTGCCAGCAGCCTTATCCTCCCGGGGGGACTGGACGAGCAGTACTTC	CASSLILPGGLDEQYF
TRBV3-1/TRBV3-2	many	TRBJ1-3	NA	16	TGTGCCAGCAGCGGAGGGTGGGGGTCCTCTGGAAACACCATATATTTT	CASSGGWGSSGNTIYF
TRBV7-3	few	TRBJ2-2	TRBD2	15	TGTGCCAGCAGCTTAACTCTAGCGGGAGGCGGGGAGCTGTTTTTT	CASSLTLAGGGELFF
TRBV28	NA	TRBJ2-1	TRBD2	13	TGTGCCAGCAGCCCCGGACTAGCGAGTGAGCAGTTCTTC	CASSPGLASEQFF
TRBV4-1	once	TRBJ2-7	TRBD2	15	TGCGCCAGCAGCCCCCAGACTAGCGGGAGATACGAGCAGTACTTC	CASSPQTSGRYEQYF
TRBV28	NA	TRBJ2-7	NA	13	TGTGCATCCCACCCAAGCAGGGCCTACGAGCAGTACTTC	CASHPSRAYEQYF
TRBV5-1	NA	TRBJ2-1	TRBD2	16	TGCGCCAGCACCCGCGGGGGACTAGCGGTACTCAATGAGCAGTTCTTC	CASTRGGLAVLNEQFF
TRBV7-8	once	TRBJ2-2	TRBD1	15	TGTGCCAGCAGCTTGAGGGACAGAAACACCGGGGAGCTGTTTTTT	CASSLRDRNTGELFF
TRBV7-3	NA	TRBJ2-7	TRBD1	15	TGTGCCAGCAGCTTGGACAGGGAGCGGGCCTACGAGCAGTACTTC	CASSLDRERAYEQYF
TRBV19	NA	TRBJ2-7	TRBD2	14	TGTGCCAGTAGTATTCTAGCGGGAACCTACGAGCAGTACTTC	CASSILAGTYEQYF